The T cell receptor (beta chain) under discussion was sequenced for a study of blood T cell repertoires in COVID-19 (TCRdb year 2020). Regarding the research as a whole: Collaborator samples came from the United States, Italy and Spain and covered acute and convalescent phases of COVID-19. Where HLA class I and class II types were available, the types were taken from metadata supplied by the sample provider, not from assay-based typing. The prospective study material was composed of cDNA or gDNA derived from T cells, B-cell-depleted T cells, or PBMCs. The dataset comprised deeply sampled blood TCRbeta repertoires from subjects exposed to, actively infected with, or recovered from COVID-19. Sample metadata almost always included a de-identified subject ID, COVID-19 status, age in years and sex. Samples came from the ongoing ImmuneRACE study (first 160 participants) plus 1,254 subjects from 6 global collaborators. The repertoires were made available in a free public database intended to serve as a resource for research on the immune response to SARS-CoV-2.

TCRbeta CDR3 regions were amplified from genomic DNA by means of the immunoSEQ Assay, a bias-controlled multiplex PCR. In the original analysis: Nucleated cell counts per sample were estimated from amplification of reference gene primers within the assay. To quantify the absolute abundance of each unique TCRbeta CDR3 rearrangement, sequence reads were collapsed and filtered. For each sample, productive Simpson clonality was calculated by taking the square root of Simpson's diversity index across productive rearrangements. TCRdb mirrors the immuneACCESS table, restricted to in-frame sequences. Some clones are absent from its copies; in checked studies, under half trace to an unresolved V gene, and the reason for the others is unknown. For V, J and clone size, that table is used; D and trimming come from the DNA. This sample has about 5,900 clones in its table, and roughly 90% of those were observed once. Together, the top ten hold roughly 6% of the sample.

Beyond this particular receptor, the publication reports: The amount of clinical and demographic metadata varied by source and participant and was provided uncurated.

Collaborating institutions collected whole blood in K2EDTA tubes following their own protocols. For TCRbeta analysis, collaborators shipped samples as frozen whole blood, isolated PBMCs, or DNA extracted from either of those sample types. A word on this clone: No antigen is known for it. Per-nucleotide qualities are absent, and no much larger clonotype sits a single base away.

There are 18 amino acids in the CDR3, from cysteine to phenylalanine inclusive. Left in the record is the CDR3 DNA by itself, 54 bases read in frame from the first base. V loses 0 bases at its end and J loses 5 bases; junction bases beyond the gene matches: 9. CDR1 SGDLS and CDR2 YYNGEE were looked up in the germline V gene. Input material: peripheral blood. The TCR was taken from a man in his sixties with acute or convalescent COVID-19. The receptor chain draws on TRBV9 and TRBJ2-1, and 12 bases in between align with TRBD2. The CDR3 reads as follows: CASSVVLWTSGVHNEQFF. The bases are TGTGCCAGCAGCGTAGTCCTCTGGACTAGCGGGGTCCACAATGAGCAGTTCTTC. With the rest looked up from the reference TRBV9 and TRBJ2-1 genes rather than sequenced, the full variable domain is DSGVTQTPKHLITATGQRVTLRCSPRSGDLSVYWYQQSLDQGLQFLIQYYNGEERAKGNILERFSAQQFPDLHSELNLSSLELGDSALYFCASSVVLWTSGVHNEQFFGPGTRLTVL.